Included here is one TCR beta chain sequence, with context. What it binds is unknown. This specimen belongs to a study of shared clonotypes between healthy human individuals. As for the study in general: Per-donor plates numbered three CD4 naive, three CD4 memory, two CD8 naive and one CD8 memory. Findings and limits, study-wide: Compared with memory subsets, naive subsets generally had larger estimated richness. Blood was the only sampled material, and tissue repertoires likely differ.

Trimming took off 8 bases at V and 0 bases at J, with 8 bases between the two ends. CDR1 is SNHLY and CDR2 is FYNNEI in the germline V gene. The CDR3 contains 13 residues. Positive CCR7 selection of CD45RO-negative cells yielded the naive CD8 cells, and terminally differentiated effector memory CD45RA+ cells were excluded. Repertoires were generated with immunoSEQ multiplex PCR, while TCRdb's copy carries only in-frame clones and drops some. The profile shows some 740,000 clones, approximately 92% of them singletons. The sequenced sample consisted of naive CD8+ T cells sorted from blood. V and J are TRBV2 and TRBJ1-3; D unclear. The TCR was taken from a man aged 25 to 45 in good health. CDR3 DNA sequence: TGTGCCAGCCCGAGGGACTCTGGAAACACCATATATTTT. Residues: CASPRDSGNTIYF.